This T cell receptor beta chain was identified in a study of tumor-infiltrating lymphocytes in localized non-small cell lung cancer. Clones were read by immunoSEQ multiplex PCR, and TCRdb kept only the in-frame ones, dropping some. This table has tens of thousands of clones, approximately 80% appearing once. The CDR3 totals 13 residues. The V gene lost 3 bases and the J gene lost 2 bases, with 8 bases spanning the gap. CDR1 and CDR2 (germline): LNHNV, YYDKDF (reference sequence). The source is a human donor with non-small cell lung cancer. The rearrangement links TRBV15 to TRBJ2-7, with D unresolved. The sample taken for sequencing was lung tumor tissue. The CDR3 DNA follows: TGTGCCACCAGCAGTATTTTAACCTACGAGCAGTACTTC. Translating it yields CATSSILTYEQYF.